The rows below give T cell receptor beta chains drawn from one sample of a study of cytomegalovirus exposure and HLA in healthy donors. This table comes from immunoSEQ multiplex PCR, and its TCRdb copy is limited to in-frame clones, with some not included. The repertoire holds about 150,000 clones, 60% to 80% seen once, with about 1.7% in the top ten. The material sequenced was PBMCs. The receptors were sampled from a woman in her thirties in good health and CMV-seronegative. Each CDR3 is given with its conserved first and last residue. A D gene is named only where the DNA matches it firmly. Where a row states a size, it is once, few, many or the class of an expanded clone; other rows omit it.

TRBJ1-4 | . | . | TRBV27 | TGTGCCAGCAGTGCACAGGGTATCCCTGCAACTAATGAAAAACTGTTTTTT | CASSAQGIPATNEKLFF
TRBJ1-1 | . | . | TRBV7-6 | TGTGCCAGCAGCTTAGGGGGGACTGGGGAGGGTTATGAAGCTTTCTTT | CASSLGGTGEGYEAFF
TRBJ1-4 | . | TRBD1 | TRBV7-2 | TGTGCCAGCAGGCCAACAGGGGTGGATGAAAAACTGTTTTTT | CASRPTGVDEKLFF
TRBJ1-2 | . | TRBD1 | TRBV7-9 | TGTGCCAGCAGCTTGCCCGTTGGACAGGGGTATGGCTACACCTTC | CASSLPVGQGYGYTF
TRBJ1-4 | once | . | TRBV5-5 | TGTGCCAGCAGCTTGGGAGCCTATAGTAATGAAAAACTGTTTTTT | CASSLGAYSNEKLFF
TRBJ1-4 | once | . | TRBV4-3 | TGCGCCAGCAGCCAAGAACAAGGGGGGGATGAAAAACTGTTTTTT | CASSQEQGGDEKLFF
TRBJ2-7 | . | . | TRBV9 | TGTGCCAGCAGCGCGGAGGGGTCTCGGGAGCAGTACTTC | CASSAEGSREQYF
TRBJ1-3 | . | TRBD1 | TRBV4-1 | TGCGCCAGCAGTGCGACAGGGACTGGAAACACCATATATTTT | CASSATGTGNTIYF
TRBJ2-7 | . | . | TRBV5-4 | TGTGCCAGCAGCTTGGTGGGCCAGGGGAGCTACGAGCAGTACTTC | CASSLVGQGSYEQYF
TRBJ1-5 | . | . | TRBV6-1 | TGTGCCAGCAGTGAAAGGGGGGGCGTGCAGCCCCAGCATTTT | CASSERGGVQPQHF
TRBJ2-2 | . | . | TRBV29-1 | TGCAGCGTCGTACCTACAGGATTGAACACCGGGGAGCTGTTTTTT | CSVVPTGLNTGELFF
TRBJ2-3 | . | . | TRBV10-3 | TGTGCCATCATCATACGTCTAGCGCGGGGAACAGATACGCAGTATTTT | CAIIIRLARGTDTQYF
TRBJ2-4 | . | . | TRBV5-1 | TGCGCCAGCAGCTTGGACAGATCCAAAAACATTCAGTACTTC | CASSLDRSKNIQYF
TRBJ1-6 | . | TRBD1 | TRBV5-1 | TGCGCCAGCAGCTTGGGACAGGGAAAAGAATCACCCCTCCACTTT | CASSLGQGKESPLHF
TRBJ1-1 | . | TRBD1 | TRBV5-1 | TGCGCCAGCAGCTCCGACAGGGGCGGCACTGAAGCTTTCTTT | CASSSDRGGTEAFF
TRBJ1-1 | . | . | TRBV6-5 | TGTGCCAGTTCACTCCTGGGGGGTAACACTGAAGCTTTCTTT | CASSLLGGNTEAFF
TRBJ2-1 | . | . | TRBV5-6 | TGTGCCAGCAGCTTGAAGTACCAGGGGAGGGAGTTCTTC | CASSLKYQGREFF
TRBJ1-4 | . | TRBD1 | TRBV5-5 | TGTGCCAGCAGCGGGATTCAGGGGGCGCCTAATGAAAAACTGTTTTTT | CASSGIQGAPNEKLFF
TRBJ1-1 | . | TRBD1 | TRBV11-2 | TGTGCCAGCAGCCCCGGGACAGGAATTGAAGCTTTCTTT | CASSPGTGIEAFF
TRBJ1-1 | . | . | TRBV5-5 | TGTGCCAGCAGCTTGGACGGTTTCATGAACACTGAAGCTTTCTTT | CASSLDGFMNTEAFF
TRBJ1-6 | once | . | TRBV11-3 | TGTGCCAGCAGCCTCAGCTCCTATAATTCACCCCTCCACTTT | CASSLSSYNSPLHF
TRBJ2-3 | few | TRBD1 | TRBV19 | TGTGCCAGCCGTACTACCGGGACAGGGGGCCGAGATACGCAGTATTTT | CASRTTGTGGRDTQYF
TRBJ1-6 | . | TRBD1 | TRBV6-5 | TGTGCCAGCAGTTACCGAGACAGGGGGGGTAATTCACCCCTCCACTTT | CASSYRDRGGNSPLHF
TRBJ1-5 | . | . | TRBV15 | TGTGCCACCAGCCGCGTGGGCGATCAGCCCCAGCATTTT | CATSRVGDQPQHF
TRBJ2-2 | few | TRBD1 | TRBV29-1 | TGCAGCGTGGGGACAGGGACGAACACCGGGGAGCTGTTTTTT | CSVGTGTNTGELFF
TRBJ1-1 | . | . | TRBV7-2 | TGTGCCAGCAGCTTAGACGGGGGCACTGAAGCTTTCTTT | CASSLDGGTEAFF
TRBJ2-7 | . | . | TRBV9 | TGTGCCAGCAGCCTATCTTTGAGCTCCTACGAGCAGTACTTC | CASSLSLSSYEQYF
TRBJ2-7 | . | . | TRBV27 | TGTGCCAGCAGCCTAACGACAGGTATTAAGCAGTACTTC | CASSLTTGIKQYF
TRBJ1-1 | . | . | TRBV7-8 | TGTGCCAGCAGCCCTAAAATATTGAACACTGAAGCTTTCTTT | CASSPKILNTEAFF
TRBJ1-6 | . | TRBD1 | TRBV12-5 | TGTGCTAGTGGTTTGTATCCGGGACAGGCAGCGGTTGAATCACCCCTCCACTTT | CASGLYPGQAAVESPLHF
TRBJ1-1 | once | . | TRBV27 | TGTGCCAGCAGTTTATCGGTGGGAGGGTTGAACACTGAAGCTTTCTTT | CASSLSVGGLNTEAFF
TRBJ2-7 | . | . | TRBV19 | TGTGCCAGTAGCCAGAGGTCGGACTCCTACGAGCAGTACTTC | CASSQRSDSYEQYF
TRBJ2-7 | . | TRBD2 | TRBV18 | TGTGCCAGCTCACCTGGGACTAGCGGAACCTCCTACGAGCAGTACTTC | CASSPGTSGTSYEQYF
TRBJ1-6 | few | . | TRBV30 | TGTGCCTGGATGGGCGACCATAATTCACCCCTCCACTTT | CAWMGDHNSPLHF
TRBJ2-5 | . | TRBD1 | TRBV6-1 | TGTGCCAGCAGATTGACAGGGGCTCAAGAGACCCAGTACTTC | CASRLTGAQETQYF
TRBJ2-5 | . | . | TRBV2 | TGTGCCAGCAGCCGACAGGTGTGGGACCAAGAGACCCAGTACTTC | CASSRQVWDQETQYF
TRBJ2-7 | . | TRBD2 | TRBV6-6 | TGTGCCAGCAGTTACGGGGGGGGAATTGAAAACGAGCAGTACTTC | CASSYGGGIENEQYF
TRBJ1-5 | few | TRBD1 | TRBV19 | TGTGCCAGTAGTATGGGACAGGGGGTTAGCAATCAGCCCCAGCATTTT | CASSMGQGVSNQPQHF
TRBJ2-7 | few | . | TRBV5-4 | TGTGCCAGCAGCTTCGACTTATCCTACGAGCAGTACTTC | CASSFDLSYEQYF
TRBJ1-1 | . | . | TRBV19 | TGTGCCAGTAGTATTGGAGGACTACAGTCCCCGGGGGCTTTCTTT | CASSIGGLQSPGAFF
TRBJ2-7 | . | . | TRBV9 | TGTGCCAGCAGCTCCTCCTCCTACGAGCAGTACTTC | CASSSSSYEQYF
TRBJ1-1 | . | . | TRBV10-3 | TGTGCCATCAGGGCCCTTCTCCGGAACACTGAAGCTTTCTTT | CAIRALLRNTEAFF
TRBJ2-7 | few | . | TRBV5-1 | TGCGCCAGCAGCTTGGAGCGGTCCTACGAGCAGTACTTC | CASSLERSYEQYF
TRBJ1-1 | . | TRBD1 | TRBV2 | TGTGCCAGCAACGGACAGGGGCCGAACACTGAAGCTTTCTTT | CASNGQGPNTEAFF
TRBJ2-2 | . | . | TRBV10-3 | TGTGCCATCAGTGAGCGGACTATGTCGGGGGAGCTGTTTTTT | CAISERTMSGELFF
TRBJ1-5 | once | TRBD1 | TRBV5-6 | TGTGCCAGCAGTAGACAGGGGTATCAGCCCCAGCATTTT | CASSRQGYQPQHF
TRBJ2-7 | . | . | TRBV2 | TGTGCCAGCAGTGTAGGATGGGAGCGTCACGAGCAGTACTTC | CASSVGWERHEQYF
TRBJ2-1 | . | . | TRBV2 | TGTGCAGAAGAGGGGGTTTATGAAGACTACAATGAGCAGTTCTTC | CAEEGVYEDYNEQFF
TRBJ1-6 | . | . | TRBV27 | TGTGCCAGCAGTCCGAGGACGGGAAATTCACCCCTCCACTTT | CASSPRTGNSPLHF
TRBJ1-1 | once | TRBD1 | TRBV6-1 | TGTGCCAGCAGGGGGGGACAGAAAGCCGAAGCTTTCTTT | CASRGGQKAEAFF
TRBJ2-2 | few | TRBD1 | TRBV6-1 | TGTGCCAGCGGGGGACAGGCGAACACCGGGGAGCTGTTTTTT | CASGGQANTGELFF
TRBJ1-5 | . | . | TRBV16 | TGTGCCAGCAGCCAATCTAGGGCAGGGAGCAATCAGCCCCAGCATTTT | CASSQSRAGSNQPQHF
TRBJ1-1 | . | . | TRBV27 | TGTGCCAGCAGACTACTGGGAGGGAACACTGAAGCTTTCTTT | CASRLLGGNTEAFF
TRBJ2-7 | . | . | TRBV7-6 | TGTGCCAGCAGCTTAGGGGGGGACGAGCAGTACTTC | CASSLGGDEQYF
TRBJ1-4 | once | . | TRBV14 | TGTGCCAGCAGCCAAATCGGGGTAGGGTTCGGGGAAAAACTGTTTTTT | CASSQIGVGFGEKLFF
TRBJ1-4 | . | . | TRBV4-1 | TGCGCCAGCAGCCAACCTATCAATGAAAAACTGTTTTTT | CASSQPINEKLFF
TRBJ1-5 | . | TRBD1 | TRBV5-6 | TGTGCCAGCAGCTTCCGGGACAGGCGGTATAGGTCCCAGCATTTT | CASSFRDRRYRSQHF
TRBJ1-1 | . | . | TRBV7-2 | TGTGCCAGCAGCTTAAACAGGGCGGTGGAAGCTTTCTTT | CASSLNRAVEAFF
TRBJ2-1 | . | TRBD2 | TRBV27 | TGTGCCAGCAGTTTACTAGCGGGGGGCGGTAGGGATGAGCAGTTCTTC | CASSLLAGGGRDEQFF
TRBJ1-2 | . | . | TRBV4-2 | TGTGCCAGCAGCCAAGATAACGGTAACTATGGCTACACCTTC | CASSQDNGNYGYTF